Included here is one T cell receptor beta chain sequence, with context. The antigen it recognizes is unknown. Qualities for individual bases were not recorded, and no much larger clone is one base off. This sample stems from a study of blood T cell repertoires in COVID-19 (dated by TCRdb to the early 2020s). About the full investigation: Samples covering the acute and convalescent phases of COVID-19 were provided by collaborators in the United States, Italy and Spain. HLA class I and class II types, where available, came from metadata supplied by the sample provider rather than from assay-based typing. The prospective study material was composed of cDNA or gDNA derived from T cells, B-cell-depleted T cells, or PBMCs. The samples were drawn from the first 160 participants of the ongoing ImmuneRACE study and from roughly 1,300 subjects provided by 6 global collaborators. The dataset comprised deeply sampled blood TCRbeta repertoires from subjects exposed to, actively infected with, or recovered from COVID-19. The repertoires were released in a freely available public database meant as a resource for research on the immune response to SARS-CoV-2. Sample metadata almost always included a de-identified subject ID, COVID-19 status, age in years and sex.

Enrolling through a virtual design, the prospective study's participants ranged in age from roughly 18 to 95 years and lived across 24 United States geographic areas. In the prospective study, participants were assigned to cohorts based on the clinical history participants reported in a screening survey and a study questionnaire. Recovered participants in ImmuneRACE Cohort 3 were defined as having two consecutive negative NP/OP PCR tests, clearance from a healthcare professional, or resolution of symptoms. In the prospective study, mobile phlebotomists collected whole blood, serum and a nasopharyngeal or oropharyngeal swab from each participant. Participants in the prospective study had the option to provide additional blood draws and questionnaires over a 2-month period. Before DNA extraction, prospective study blood samples were shipped either frozen or at room temperature. TCRbeta CDR3 regions were amplified from genomic DNA by means of the immunoSEQ Assay, a bias-controlled multiplex PCR. Per the authors' processing: The number of nucleated cells in each sample was estimated from the amplification of reference gene primers within the assay. To quantify the absolute abundance of each unique TCRbeta CDR3 rearrangement, sequence reads were collapsed and filtered. For each sample, productive Simpson clonality was calculated as the square root of Simpson's diversity index across productive rearrangements. TCRdb took this table from immuneACCESS and kept in-frame rearrangements with V and J called. Such tables lack part of the clones; where checked against another copy, unresolved V genes explain under half of the gap, and the rest is unexplained. The V and J calls and clone size are taken from that table; D and trimming were inferred from the DNA. The sample includes 300,000 to 450,000 clones, with over 75% observed a single time. Roughly 0.94% of the sample comes from the top ten.

The study at large found these results: The quantity of clinical and demographic metadata differed by source and by participant and was supplied without curation.

This clonotype originated in a woman in her thirties who had recovered from COVID-19. Sequenced: PBMCs or T cells enriched from blood (not recorded which).

The CDR3 loop reads CASSIRSRGGNQPQHF. The sequenced DNA is TGTGCCAGTAGTATCCGCTCGCGGGGAGGTAATCAGCCCCAGCATTTT. This sequence uses TRBV19 and TRBJ1-5; no D gene can be assigned with confidence. The germline V gene (reference sequence) gives CDR1 as LNHDA and CDR2 as SQIVND. The CDR3 has 16 amino acids, counting the end cysteine and phenylalanine. Of all the DNA, just the CDR3 is kept, 48 bases in frame from base 1. V is cut by 3 bases and J by 4 bases, and the space between the germline ends is 16 bases. With the rest looked up from the reference TRBV19 and TRBJ1-5 genes rather than sequenced, the full variable domain is DGGITQSPKYLFRKEGQNVTLSCEQNLNHDAMYWYRQDPGQGLRLIYYSQIVNDFQKGDIAEGYSVSREKKESFPLTVTSAQKNPTAFYLCASSIRSRGGNQPQHFGDGTRLSIL.